Each of the 21 T cell receptor beta chains below was sequenced from the same sample in a study of T cell responses to AZD1222 COVID-19 vaccine (dated by TCRdb to the early 2020s). Explained via the paper, the time point label denotes: baseline before first vaccination. The library came from the immunoSEQ multiplex PCR assay. The table was pulled from immuneACCESS by TCRdb, which kept in-frame rearrangements only. Such tables lose some clones; where checked, under half of the loss comes from unresolved V genes, and the rest has no known cause. Across this sample there are 170,000 or so clones, with 75% to 90% seen only once. The ten largest make up 2.6% of the sample. The sample consisted of peripheral blood, taken on day 0 of AZD1222 vaccination. The receptors originated from an adult in good health.

CDR3 protein: CASRVIDSINEKLFF. The CDR3 DNA reads as TGTGCCAGTAGGGTAATTGACAGCATCAATGAAAAACTGTTTTTT. The chain is built from TRBV19 and TRBJ1-4; D is possibly TRBD1 (5 bases). The V gene's germline CDR1 is LNHDA and CDR2 SQIVND (reference sequence). This CDR3 is 15 amino acids long. Trimming stripped 6 bases from V and 5 bases from J, with 16 bases between.

The CDR3 is CASRDARGGRGGYTF. The DNA for the CDR3 is TGTGCCAGCAGAGATGCTCGGGGAGGGCGTGGTGGCTACACCTTC. V usage is TRBV28 and J usage is TRBJ1-2; no firm D call. V shed 6 bases and J shed 7 bases, with 21 bases lying between them. Germline lookup yields CDR1 MDHEN and CDR2 SYDVKM. The CDR3 consists of 15 residues.

V usage is TRBV29-1 and J usage is TRBJ1-3, with D maybe TRBD1 (5 bases). V was cut by 7 bases and J by 0 bases, with 16 bases left in between. Per germline, CDR1 SQVTM and CDR2 ANQGSEA. This CDR3 has 15 residues. The CDR3: CSASRGDNSGNTIYF. DNA for the CDR3: TGCAGCGCCTCCCGGGGGGATAACTCTGGAAACACCATATATTTT.

CDR3: CASSDRDWVLNEQFF. CDR3 bases: TGTGCCAGCAGTGATCGGGACTGGGTACTCAATGAGCAGTTCTTC. The V call is TRBV6-1, the J call TRBJ2-1, with D possibly being TRBD2 (6 bases). V lost 3 bases and J 6 bases, leaving 15 bases between the germline ends. There are 15 residues in the CDR3. Germline V gene data show CDR1 as MNHNS and CDR2 as SASEGT.

The chain carries TRBV6-5 and TRBJ1-1, with a weak D call TRBD1 (5 bases). The ends were cut back, 5 bases at V and 1 base at J, with 14 bases in the middle. CDR3 size: 15 residues. Per the germline V gene, CDR1 is MNHEY and CDR2 is SVGAGI. The CDR3 sequence is CASSKRYGGNTEAFF. CDR3 in DNA: TGTGCCAGCAGTAAGCGGTACGGGGGGAACACTGAAGCTTTCTTT.

The chain uses TRBV4-1 and TRBJ2-1; D may be TRBD2 (5 bases). The CDR3 has 16 amino acids. The V end lost 2 bases, the J end lost 0 bases, and 11 bases lay between the germline ends. Germline V CDR1 and CDR2: MGHRA, YSYEKL. The CDR3 DNA follows: TGCGCCAGCAGCCAACCTCGACTAAGCTCCTACAATGAGCAGTTCTTC. The encoded protein is CASSQPRLSSYNEQFF.

The chain uses TRBV6-5 and TRBJ2-7; D is unclear. The V end lost 2 bases, the J end lost 7 bases, and 9 bases lay between the germline ends. Germline-derived CDR1 and CDR2 are MNHEY and SVGAGI. This CDR3 has 12 amino acids. The CDR3 spells CASSYARREQYF. CDR3 in DNA: TGTGCCAGCAGTTACGCTCGGAGAGAGCAGTACTTC.

This clone was seen only a few times. The chain carries TRBV9 and TRBJ1-5, with 7 nucleotides matching TRBD1. The V and J ends lost 0 bases and 4 bases, in that order; junction bases with no gene match: 4. Germline assignment: CDR1 SGDLS and CDR2 YYNGEE. This CDR3 contains 15 residues. The CDR3 loop reads CASSVGGGQNQPQHF. The CDR3 nucleotides are TGTGCCAGCAGCGTAGGTGGGGGACAGAATCAGCCCCAGCATTTT.

J is TRBJ1-5 and V is TRBV30, with 7 nucleotides matching TRBD1. The CDR3 sequence is 14 residues long. Trimming took 5 bases from V and 0 from J; bases not matched to a gene: 4. Germline loops: CDR1 GTSNPN, CDR2 SVGIG (reference sequence). The CDR3 reads CAWGTEYSNQPQHF. The CDR3 DNA reads TGTGCCTGGGGGACAGAATATAGCAATCAGCCCCAGCATTTT.

The J gene is TRBJ1-5, the V gene TRBV19, with a tentative D call TRBD1 (6 bases). Trimming shortened V by 5 bases and J by 5 bases, and 13 bases separated the two germline ends. The V gene's germline CDR1 is LNHDA and CDR2 SQIVND (reference sequence). The CDR3 contains 14 residues. CDR3 residues: CASSSRQDYQPQHF. DNA of the CDR3: TGTGCCAGTAGTTCCCGACAGGATTATCAGCCCCAGCATTTT.

The chain combines TRBV5-8 with TRBJ1-5; D remains unclear. Germline V gene lookup returns CDR1 SGHTS and CDR2 YDEGEE. The CDR3 consists of 14 residues. Trimming cost V 4 bases and J 3 bases, with 11 bases left between them. CDR3 sequence: CASSPRLNNQPQHF. The CDR3 region has the DNA TGTGCCAGCAGCCCCAGACTGAACAATCAGCCCCAGCATTTT. Full variable domain (rest looked up from reference TRBV5-8 and TRBJ1-5): EAGVTQSPTHLIKTRGQQATLRCSPISGHTSVYWYQQALGLGLQFLLWYDEGEERNRGNFPPRFSGRQFPNYSSELNVNALELEDSALYLCASSPRLNNQPQHFGDGTRLSIL.

The rearrangement uses TRBV3-1 (or the pseudogene TRBV3-2) and TRBJ1-1; no clear D. CDR1 and CDR2 (germline): LGHDT, YNNKEL (reference sequence). The length of the CDR3 is 11 residues. V lost 0 bases to trimming and J lost 10 bases, with 6 bases between them. DNA for the CDR3: TGTGCCAGCAGCCAAGACCATAGAGCTTTCTTT. Amino acids: CASSQDHRAFF.

V usage is TRBV11-2 and J usage is TRBJ2-2, with 8 bases aligning to TRBD2. V trimming: 5 bases; J trimming: 2 bases; junction bases outside the gene matches: 4. Germline V gives CDR1 SGHAT, CDR2 FQNNGV. The CDR3 extends over 15 amino acids. The CDR3, as DNA: TGTGCCAGCAGCCGGGGACTAGATAACACCGGGGAGCTGTTTTTT. Amino acids: CASSRGLDNTGELFF. Using reference TRBV11-2 and TRBJ2-2 for the parts outside the CDR3, the full variable domain is EAGVAQSPRYKIIEKRQSVAFWCNPISGHATLYWYQQILGQGPKLLIQFQNNGVVDDSQLPKDRFSAERLKGVDSTLKIQPAKLEDSAVYLCASSRGLDNTGELFFGEGSRLTVL.

In DNA, the CDR3 is TGTGCCAGCAGCTTCCGGCCTCCTTTTGATGGAACGGGTATGAACACTGAAGCTTTCTTT. Translation gives CASSFRPPFDGTGMNTEAFF. The chain recombines TRBV7-8 with TRBJ1-1; D unresolved. With 3 bases removed from V and 0 bases from J, the gap between germline ends came to 26 bases. CDR3 size: 20 residues. Looked up from germline, CDR1 is SGHVS and CDR2 is FQNEAQ.

The chain uses TRBV15 and TRBJ2-3; D possibly corresponds to TRBD1 (5 bases). This CDR3 has 14 amino acids. Trimming shortened V by 1 base and J by 0 bases, and 5 bases separated the two germline ends. The germline V gene has CDR1 LNHNV and CDR2 YYDKDF (reference sequence). In DNA form, the CDR3 reads TGTGCCACCAGCAGAGGACAGAGCACAGATACGCAGTATTTT. It codes for CATSRGQSTDTQYF.

The chain couples TRBV28 to TRBJ2-5, with 7 nucleotides matching TRBD2. This CDR3 spans 15 amino acids. CDR1 is MDHEN and CDR2 is SYDVKM in the germline V gene. The V segment lost 5 bases and the J segment 4 bases; nucleotides outside the gene matches: 10. The CDR3: CASSPLPGGSETQYF. The CDR3 coding sequence is TGTGCCAGCAGTCCCCTACCGGGGGGTTCAGAGACCCAGTACTTC.

The chain joins TRBV3-1 (or the pseudogene TRBV3-2) to TRBJ2-1; maybe TRBD1 (5 bases). Germline CDR1 and CDR2: LGHDT and YNNKEL (reference sequence). Trimming left V 1 base short and J 0 bases short, with 13 bases between. The CDR3 is 17 amino acids. CDR3 sequence reads: CASSQVKGISSYNEQFF. The CDR3 region has the DNA TGTGCCAGCAGCCAAGTCAAGGGGATCAGCTCCTACAATGAGCAGTTCTTC.

J is TRBJ2-3 and V is TRBV7-2; no definite D call. V lost 2 bases to trimming and J lost 2 bases, with 11 bases between them. CDR1 SGHTA and CDR2 FQGNSA come from the germline V gene. The CDR3 is 15 residues long. In DNA form, the CDR3 reads TGTGCCAGCAGCTTATCGGCGGCAATCACAGATACGCAGTATTTT. Translating gives CASSLSAAITDTQYF.

This clone showed up just once. J is TRBJ1-6 and V is TRBV3-1 (or the pseudogene TRBV3-2); 9 bases fit TRBD1. Germline CDR1 is LGHDT and CDR2 is YNNKEL (reference sequence). J gave up 6 bases and V 1 base, and 1 base lay outside the gene matches. This CDR3 has 15 amino acids. CDR3 loop: CASSQGDRVNSPLHF. CDR3 in DNA: TGTGCCAGCAGCCAAGGGGACAGGGTTAATTCACCCCTCCACTTT.

The chain couples TRBV5-4 to TRBJ2-1, with D hard to call. V was trimmed by 0 bases and J by 7 bases, leaving 5 bases between them. CDR3 length: 12 amino acids. The germline V gene encodes CDR1 SGHNT and CDR2 YYREEE (reference sequence). The CDR3 loop reads CASSLDGNEQFF. The CDR3 nucleotides are TGTGCCAGCAGCTTGGACGGGAATGAGCAGTTCTTC.

The V gene is TRBV7-8, the J gene TRBJ1-2, with 10 bases fitting TRBD1. After removal of 5 bases from V and 2 bases from J, the junction contained 8 bases not matched to a gene. Germline CDR1 is SGHVS and CDR2 is FQNEAQ. The CDR3 runs to 16 residues. Here the CDR3 DNA reads TGTGCCAGCAGCGGGGGGACAGGGGATTTCAACTATGGCTACACCTTC. Translated, it gives CASSGGTGDFNYGYTF.